One and the same sample provided the 8 T cell receptor beta chains below, sequenced in a study of human thymus T cells. The source of the thymus tissue was resections taken during corrective heart surgery. Sequenced by immunoSEQ multiplex PCR; TCRdb stores in-frame clones only, minus some. Among 120,000 or so clones, about 94% were seen once, and the ten largest hold 0.024%. The sample consisted of thymus tissue. Source of these receptors: a boy less than two years old with a congenital heart defect but otherwise immunologically healthy.

This clone appeared once. The chain carries TRBV2 and TRBJ2-5, with D perhaps TRBD2 (7 bases). The germline V gene encodes CDR1 SNHLY and CDR2 FYNNEI. CDR3 length: 16 amino acids. The V end was cut by 1 base, the J end by 2 bases, with 14 bases between. CDR3 amino acids: CASSEGGGGPQETQYF. The CDR3 nucleotides read TGTGCCAGCAGTGAAGGTGGGGGGGGGCCACAAGAGACCCAGTACTTC.

The chain uses TRBV28 and TRBJ2-7, with a weak D call TRBD1 (6 bases). This CDR3 has 13 residues. Germline-derived CDR1 and CDR2 are MDHEN and SYDVKM. The V end lost 7 bases, the J end lost 2 bases, and 12 bases lay between the germline ends. CDR3: CASKGTTPYEQYF. In DNA form, the CDR3 reads TGTGCCAGCAAAGGGACAACCCCCTACGAGCAGTACTTC.

This clone was counted once. J is TRBJ2-3 and V is TRBV4-3; no definite D call. V gave up 3 bases and J gave up 6 bases, with 19 bases separating them. CDR1 and CDR2 (germline): LGHNA, YSLEER. The CDR3 runs 16 residues. The CDR3 DNA reads as TGCGCCAGCAGCCACCCCGTTAGGGATAAGATGGATACGCAGTATTTT. Translated, it gives CASSHPVRDKMDTQYF.

CDR3 nucleotide sequence: TGTGCCAGCAGTCGGAGACACACCTACGAGCAGTACTTC. Translation: CASSRRHTYEQYF. The gene calls are TRBV27 and TRBJ2-7, with D unclear. From germline, CDR1 is MNHEY and CDR2 SMNVEV (reference sequence). V shed 5 bases and J shed 2 bases, with 10 bases lying between them. The CDR3 runs 13 residues.

The chain is built from TRBV10-3 and TRBJ2-3, with 11 bases fitting TRBD2. The V gene end was trimmed by 1 base and the J gene end by 2 bases; junction bases not matched to a gene: 2. Germline assignment: CDR1 ENHRY and CDR2 SYGVKD. The CDR3 has 16 residues. CDR3 residues: CAISELTSGDTDTQYF. The CDR3 DNA follows: TGTGCCATCAGTGAGTTGACTAGCGGGGACACAGATACGCAGTATTTT.

The genes are TRBV4-1 and TRBJ2-4; possible D gene TRBD2, 6 bases. CDR3 size: 15 residues. Trimming stripped 4 bases from V and 8 bases from J, with 18 bases between. From germline, CDR1 is MGHRA and CDR2 YSYEKL. The CDR3 nucleotides are TGCGCCAGCAGCCCGGAAGAGGGGTGGGAGGACATTCAGTACTTC. It is translated as CASSPEEGWEDIQYF.

The chain carries TRBV30 and TRBJ2-1, with no clear D. CDR3 length equals 15 residues. Germline V lookup: CDR1 GTSNPN, CDR2 SVGIG (reference sequence). V lost 5 bases, J lost 6 bases, and 20 bases lay in between. The CDR3 here is CAWGSPIARCNEQFF. Written as DNA, the CDR3 is TGTGCCTGGGGGTCACCAATAGCTCGTTGCAATGAGCAGTTCTTC.

The CDR3 DNA follows: TGTGCCAGCATGAACGAGAACACTGAAGCTTTCTTT. Protein product: CASMNENTEAFF. The chain employs TRBV5-4 and TRBJ1-1; D is uncertain. V gave up 6 bases and J gave up 1 base, with 7 bases separating them. The CDR3 consists of 12 residues. Germline-derived CDR1 and CDR2 are SGHNT and YYREEE (reference sequence).